Each of the 3 T cell receptor beta chains below was sequenced from the same sample in a study of T cells in Graves' hyperthyroidism and ophthalmopathy. Amplification targeted TCR beta CDR3 regions from RNA transcripts. HTBI primers were employed in a first-round RT-PCR of the TCR CDR3. TCRdb reanalysed the multiplex PCR reads using MiXCR and keeps one entry per CDR3 protein. Among about 740,000 distinct CDR3 sequences listed, approximately 14% were seen once. The specimen was blood. The receptors here all came from a woman in her late teens or twenties with Graves' hyperthyroidism.

This clonotype has ten or more counts. The chain has TRBV12-3 or TRBV12-4 and TRBJ2-2; D is uncertain. The CDR3 consists of 17 residues. V was shortened by 3 bases and J by 0 bases, with 14 bases between the two germline ends. CDR3 in amino acids: CASSFWSGRPNTGELFF. The DNA of the CDR3 is TGTGCCAGCAGTTTCTGGTCGGGTAGACCGAACACCGGGGAGCTGTTTTTT.

This clonotype has a count of ten or more. The chain is built from TRBV6-6 and TRBJ2-1, with no clear D. The CDR3 totals 15 residues. V lost 0 bases to trimming and J lost 4 bases, with 10 bases between them. CDR1 MNHNY and CDR2 SVGAGI come from the germline V gene (reference sequence). CDR3 bases: TGTGCCAGCAGTTACTCGTCGACGCTATACAATGAGCAGTTCTTC. It specifies CASSYSSTLYNEQFF.

This clonotype has only a few counts. This chain connects TRBV15 to TRBJ1-3, with D uncertain. This CDR3 region has 15 residues. The V gene lost 1 base and the J gene lost 0 bases, with 7 bases spanning the gap. Germline values: CDR1 LNHNV, CDR2 YYDKDF (reference sequence). The CDR3 nucleotides are TGTGCCACCAGCAGAGGTCCGGTCTCTGGAAACACCATATATTTT. Encoded protein: CATSRGPVSGNTIYF.